The entry that follows covers one TCR beta chain sequence. This clone has just one count. There is no known antigen for this receptor. No quality values exist for individual bases; no much larger clone is one base distant. TCRbeta CDR3 regions were amplified from genomic DNA using the immunoSEQ Assay, a bias-controlled multiplex PCR. The authors' pipeline ran thus. Nucleated cell counts per sample were estimated from amplification of reference gene primers within the assay. Sequence reads were collapsed and filtered to measure the absolute abundance of every unique TCRbeta CDR3 rearrangement. For each sample, productive Simpson clonality was calculated by taking the square root of Simpson's diversity index across productive rearrangements. In its TCRdb copy, this immuneACCESS table keeps in-frame sequences only and misses some clones. Where compared with another copy, unresolved V genes explain less than half of these, and the others have no known cause. Clone size and V and J calls were adopted from that table, with D and trimming inferred from the DNA. The sample table shows 200,000 to 250,000 clones, and under 90% are seen once. The ten top clones hold more than 3% of the sample.

These data are taken from a study of blood T cell repertoires in COVID-19 (dated by TCRdb to the early 2020s). Background for the entire study: Collaborator samples came from the United States, Italy and Spain and covered acute and convalescent phases of COVID-19. The prospective study material was composed of cDNA or gDNA derived from T cells, B-cell-depleted T cells, or PBMCs. Deeply sampled blood TCRbeta repertoires from subjects exposed to, actively infected with, or recovered from COVID-19 were included in the dataset. The repertoires were made available in a free public database intended to serve as a resource for research on the immune response to SARS-CoV-2. The samples were drawn from the first 160 participants of the ongoing ImmuneRACE study and from 1,200 or so subjects provided by 6 global collaborators. The sample metadata nearly always contained a de-identified subject ID, COVID-19 status, age in years and sex. Where available, HLA class I and class II types were obtained from metadata supplied by the sample provider rather than from assay-based typing.

Overall results and qualifications from the work: Clinical and demographic metadata were provided uncurated, with the amount varying by source and participant.

Enrolling through a virtual design, the prospective study's participants ranged in age from roughly 18 to 95 years and lived across some 22 United States geographic areas. Cohort assignment in the prospective study relied on participant-reported clinical history from a screening survey and a study questionnaire. Recovered participants in ImmuneRACE Cohort 3 were defined as having two consecutive negative NP/OP PCR tests, clearance from a healthcare professional, or resolution of symptoms. In the prospective study, whole blood, serum and a nasopharyngeal or oropharyngeal swab were collected from each participant by mobile phlebotomists. Participants in the prospective study had the option to provide additional blood draws and questionnaires over an approximately 2-month period. Prospective study blood samples were shipped either frozen or at room temperature before DNA extraction. The junction shows trimming of 7 bases on V and 5 bases on J, and the gene matches do not reach 9 bases of it. As encoded in the germline V gene, CDR1 is SGDLS while CDR2 is YYNGEE. The CDR3 contains 13 residues, cysteine and phenylalanine counted. The retained sequence is limited to the CDR3, 39 bases, with the frame set at the first base.

The TCR comes from a woman in her sixties who had recovered from COVID-19. The rearranged chain carries TRBV9 and TRBJ2-7; a stretch of 7 junction bases matches TRBD2. The sequenced sample consisted of PBMCs or T cells enriched from blood (not recorded which). The DNA is as follows: TGTGCCAGCGCACCCATAGCGGGTAACGAGCAGTACTTC. Protein translation: CASAPIAGNEQYF. With all but the CDR3 taken from the reference TRBV9 and TRBJ2-7 genes, the full variable domain is: DSGVTQTPKHLITATGQRVTLRCSPRSGDLSVYWYQQSLDQGLQFLIQYYNGEERAKGNILERFSAQQFPDLHSELNLSSLELGDSALYFCASAPIAGNEQYFGPGTRLTVT.